Listed below are T cell receptor beta chains from one sample, sequenced in a study of regulatory and conventional T cells in RAG deficiency. Generated by immunoSEQ multiplex PCR, the TCRdb table keeps only in-frame clones and is missing some. The sample carries approximately 28,000 clones, over 90% recorded once. The sample was also linked to a second study, of regulatory T cells.

Sequenced material: CD25- CD4+ T cells sorted from blood. The receptor source for this set is a human donor in good health. CDR3s include the opening cysteine and the closing phenylalanine or tryptophan. Each record gives: clone size, D gene, V gene, J gene, CDR3 DNA, CDR3 protein. D genes are given only for firm matches. A clone size is listed for some rows: how often the clone was seen (once, few, many), or a class if it is expanded.

-,-,TRBV7-3,TRBJ1-1,TGTGCCAGCAGCCCTTCAGGGCGCCGCACTGAAGCTTTCTTT,CASSPSGRRTEAFF
-,TRBD1,TRBV5-4,TRBJ2-3,TGTGCCAGCAGCTCGGGGACAGGGGGGTGGACAGATACGCAGTATTTT,CASSSGTGGWTDTQYF
-,-,TRBV28,TRBJ2-7,TGTGCCAGCAGTTCGAAGGGGGGGTCCCTGGGCCCCCACGAGCAGTACTTC,CASSSKGGSLGPHEQYF
-,TRBD1,TRBV27,TRBJ1-2,TGTGCCAGCAGCCCATTTGGGACAGGGAAAGGCTATGGCTACACCTTC,CASSPFGTGKGYGYTF
-,TRBD1,TRBV9,TRBJ1-1,TGTGCCAGCAGCGGACAGGGGGTTACTGAAGCTTTCTTT,CASSGQGVTEAFF
-,-,TRBV4-1,TRBJ2-7,TGCGCCAGCAGCCAAGAGGCAGGGGTCGAGTCCTACGAGCAGTACTTC,CASSQEAGVESYEQYF
-,TRBD1,TRBV25-1,TRBJ2-7,TGTGCCAGCCCTGGGGTACAGGGGTCCTCCGAGCAGTACTTC,CASPGVQGSSEQYF
-,TRBD1,TRBV27,TRBJ1-6,TGTGCCAGCAGTTCTATGACAGGGGATAATTCACCCCTCCACTTT,CASSSMTGDNSPLHF
-,-,TRBV9,TRBJ1-2,TGTGCCAGCAGCGTAGGGTCCAGGATCGATGGCTACACCTTC,CASSVGSRIDGYTF
-,TRBD2,TRBV5-1,TRBJ2-2,TGCGCCAGCAGCCATGGGGGGGTCAGCACCGGGGAGCTGTTTTTT,CASSHGGVSTGELFF
-,TRBD1,TRBV5-6,TRBJ2-5,TGTGCCAGCAGCTATAGGACAGGGGCCTACCAAGAGACCCAGTACTTC,CASSYRTGAYQETQYF
-,-,TRBV7-8,TRBJ1-5,TGTGCCAGCAGCTGGGGGGGTATGGGTCAGCCCCAGCATTTT,CASSWGGMGQPQHF
-,-,TRBV11-3,TRBJ2-2,TGTGCCAGCAGCTGGGGGGGGGCCCACACCGGGGAGCTGTTTTTT,CASSWGGAHTGELFF
once,TRBD1,TRBV5-4,TRBJ2-7,TGTGCCAGCAGCCCTCGAAGACAGGGAATAAACGAGCAGTACTTC,CASSPRRQGINEQYF
-,-,TRBV5-4,TRBJ2-7,TGTGCCAGCAGGGTCGGGGGAAGCGAGCAGTACTTC,CASRVGGSEQYF
-,-,TRBV5-1,TRBJ2-7,TGCGCCAGCAGCCCAGGTTCCGGTAACACCTACGAGCAGTACTTC,CASSPGSGNTYEQYF
-,TRBD1,TRBV5-1,TRBJ1-6,TGCGCCAGCAGCGCAGAGACAGGGGCCTATAATTCACCCCTCCACTTT,CASSAETGAYNSPLHF
-,-,TRBV7-9,TRBJ1-5,TGTGCCAGCAGCTTAGGGCTTCTAGAGGGTAGCAATCAGCCCCAGCATTTT,CASSLGLLEGSNQPQHF
once,TRBD1,TRBV5-8,TRBJ2-3,TGTGCCAGCAGCTCCGACAGGGCCAGCACAGATACGCAGTATTTT,CASSSDRASTDTQYF
-,-,TRBV29-1,TRBJ1-1,TGCAGCGTTGAAATAGGAGGGAACACTGAAGCTTTCTTT,CSVEIGGNTEAFF
-,TRBD1,TRBV5-1,TRBJ2-1,TGCGCCAGCAGCCCGGGACAGGGTGGCAATGAGCAGTTCTTC,CASSPGQGGNEQFF
-,TRBD1,TRBV28,TRBJ1-2,TGTGCCAGCCGAACTAGGACAGGGAGAGAGGGCTACACCTTC,CASRTRTGREGYTF
-,-,TRBV5-1,TRBJ1-3,TGCGCCAGCAGCTTGGGACAGGGAAACACCATATATTTT,CASSLGQGNTIYF
-,TRBD2,TRBV2,TRBJ2-2,TGTGCCAGCAAAAAAAGCGGGGGGGAAGTCGGGGAGCTGTTTTTT,CASKKSGGEVGELFF